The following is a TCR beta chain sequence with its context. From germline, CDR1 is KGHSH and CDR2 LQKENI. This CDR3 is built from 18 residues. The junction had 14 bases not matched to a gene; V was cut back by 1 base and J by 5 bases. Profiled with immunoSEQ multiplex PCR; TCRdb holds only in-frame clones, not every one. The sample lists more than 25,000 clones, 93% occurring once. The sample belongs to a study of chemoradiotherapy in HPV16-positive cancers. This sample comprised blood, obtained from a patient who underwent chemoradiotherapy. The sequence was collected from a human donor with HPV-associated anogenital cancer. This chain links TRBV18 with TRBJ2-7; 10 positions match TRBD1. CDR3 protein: CASSPRLSTGQGVNEQYF. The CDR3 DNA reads TGTGCCAGCTCACCACGGTTAAGCACAGGACAGGGGGTTAACGAGCAGTACTTC.